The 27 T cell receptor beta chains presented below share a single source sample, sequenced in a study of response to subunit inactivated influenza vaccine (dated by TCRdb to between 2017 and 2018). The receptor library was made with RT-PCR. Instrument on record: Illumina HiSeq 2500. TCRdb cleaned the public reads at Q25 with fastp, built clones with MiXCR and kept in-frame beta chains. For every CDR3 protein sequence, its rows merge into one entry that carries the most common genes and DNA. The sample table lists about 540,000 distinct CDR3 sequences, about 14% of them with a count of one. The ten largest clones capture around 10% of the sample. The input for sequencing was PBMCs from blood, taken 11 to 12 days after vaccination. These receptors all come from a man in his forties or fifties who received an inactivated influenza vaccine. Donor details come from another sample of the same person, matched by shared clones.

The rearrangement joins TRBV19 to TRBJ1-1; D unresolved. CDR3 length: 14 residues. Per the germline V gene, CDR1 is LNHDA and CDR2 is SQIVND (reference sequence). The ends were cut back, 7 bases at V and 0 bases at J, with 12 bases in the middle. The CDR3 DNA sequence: TGTGCCAGTACCCAAGGCCGGGTGAACACTGAAGCTTTCTTT. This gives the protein CASTQGRVNTEAFF.

The CDR3: CASSYTGERGEQYF. CDR3 nucleotides: TGTGCCAGCAGCTATACAGGGGAGAGGGGCGAGCAGTACTTC. The genes are TRBV9 and TRBJ2-7; 7 bases line up with TRBD1. Germline lookup yields CDR1 SGDLS and CDR2 YYNGEE. The CDR3 consists of 14 residues. Germline trimming cut 4 bases from V and 6 bases from J; bases unmatched to any gene: 10.

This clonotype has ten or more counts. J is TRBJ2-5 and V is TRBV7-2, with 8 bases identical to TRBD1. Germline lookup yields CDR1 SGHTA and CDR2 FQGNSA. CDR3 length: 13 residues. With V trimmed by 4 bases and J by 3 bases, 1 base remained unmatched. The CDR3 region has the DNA TGTGCCAGCAGCTGGACAGGGAAAGAGACCCAGTACTTC. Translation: CASSWTGKETQYF.

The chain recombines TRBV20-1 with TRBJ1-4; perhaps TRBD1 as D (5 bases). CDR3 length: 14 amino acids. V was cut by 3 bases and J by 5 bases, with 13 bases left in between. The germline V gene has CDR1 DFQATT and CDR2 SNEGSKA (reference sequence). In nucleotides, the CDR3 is TGCAGTGCTAGGCCCGGGACGGGAAATGAAAAACTGTTTTTT. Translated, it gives CSARPGTGNEKLFF.

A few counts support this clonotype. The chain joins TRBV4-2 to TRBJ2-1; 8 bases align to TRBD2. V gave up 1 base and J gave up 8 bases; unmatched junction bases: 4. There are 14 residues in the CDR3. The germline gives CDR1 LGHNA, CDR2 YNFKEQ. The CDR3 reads CASSQGLALYEQFF. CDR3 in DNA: TGTGCCAGCAGCCAAGGACTAGCGCTCTATGAGCAGTTCTTC.

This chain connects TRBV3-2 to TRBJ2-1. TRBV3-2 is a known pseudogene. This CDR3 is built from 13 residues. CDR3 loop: CASSLNGPYEQFF. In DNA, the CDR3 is TGTGCCAGCAGCCTGAACGGACCGTATGAGCAGTTCTTC.

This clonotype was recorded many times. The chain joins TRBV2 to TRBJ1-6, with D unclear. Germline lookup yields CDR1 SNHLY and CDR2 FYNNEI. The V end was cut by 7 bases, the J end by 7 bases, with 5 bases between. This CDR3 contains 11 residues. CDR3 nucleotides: TGTGCCAGCACGCAGAATTCACCCCTCCACTTT. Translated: CASTQNSPLHF.

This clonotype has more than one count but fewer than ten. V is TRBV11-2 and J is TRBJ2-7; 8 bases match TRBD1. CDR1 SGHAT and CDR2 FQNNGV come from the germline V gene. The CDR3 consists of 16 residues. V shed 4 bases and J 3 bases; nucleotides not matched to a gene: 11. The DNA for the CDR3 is TGTGCCAGCAGCTCGTCCTTGAGACAGGGGATCTACGAGCAGTACTTC. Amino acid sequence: CASSSSLRQGIYEQYF. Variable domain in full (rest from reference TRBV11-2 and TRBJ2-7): EAGVAQSPRYKIIEKRQSVAFWCNPISGHATLYWYQQILGQGPKLLIQFQNNGVVDDSQLPKDRFSAERLKGVDSTLKIQPAKLEDSAVYLCASSSSLRQGIYEQYFGPGTRLTVT.

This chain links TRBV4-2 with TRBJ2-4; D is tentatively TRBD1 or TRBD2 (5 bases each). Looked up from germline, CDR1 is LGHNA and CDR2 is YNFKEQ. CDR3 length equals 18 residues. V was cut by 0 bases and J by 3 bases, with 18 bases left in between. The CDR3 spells CASSQDLSGVGGKNIQYF. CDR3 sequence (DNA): TGTGCCAGCAGCCAAGATTTGTCCGGCGTTGGGGGCAAAAACATTCAGTACTTC.

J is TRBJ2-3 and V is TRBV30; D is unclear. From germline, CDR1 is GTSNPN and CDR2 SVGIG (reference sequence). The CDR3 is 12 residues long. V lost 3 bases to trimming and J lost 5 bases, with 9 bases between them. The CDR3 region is CAWSRPRDTQYF. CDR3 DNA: TGTGCCTGGAGCCGTCCTAGAGATACGCAGTATTTT.

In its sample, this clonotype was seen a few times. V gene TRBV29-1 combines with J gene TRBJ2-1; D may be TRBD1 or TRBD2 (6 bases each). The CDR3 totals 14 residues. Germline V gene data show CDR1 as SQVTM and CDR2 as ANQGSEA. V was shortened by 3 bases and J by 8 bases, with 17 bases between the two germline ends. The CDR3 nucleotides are TGCAGCGTTGAGGACTTTCTAGGGGGGTATGAGCAGTTCTTC. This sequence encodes CSVEDFLGGYEQFF.

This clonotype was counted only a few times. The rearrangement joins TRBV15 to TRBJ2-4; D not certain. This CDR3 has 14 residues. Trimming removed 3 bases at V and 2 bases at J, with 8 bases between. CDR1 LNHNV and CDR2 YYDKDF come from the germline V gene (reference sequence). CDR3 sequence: CATSSEKSKNIQYF. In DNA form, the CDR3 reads TGTGCCACCAGCAGTGAGAAGTCCAAAAACATTCAGTACTTC.

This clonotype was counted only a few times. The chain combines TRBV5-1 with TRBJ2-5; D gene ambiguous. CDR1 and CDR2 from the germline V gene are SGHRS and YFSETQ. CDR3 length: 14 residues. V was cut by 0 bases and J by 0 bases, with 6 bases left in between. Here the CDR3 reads CASSLADYQETQYF. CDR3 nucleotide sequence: TGCGCCAGCAGCTTGGCCGACTACCAAGAGACCCAGTACTTC.

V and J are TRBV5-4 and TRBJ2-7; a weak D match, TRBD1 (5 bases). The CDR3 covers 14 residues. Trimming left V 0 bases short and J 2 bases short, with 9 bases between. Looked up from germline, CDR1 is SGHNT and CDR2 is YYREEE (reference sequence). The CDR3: CASSLGGHTYEQYF. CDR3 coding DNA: TGTGCCAGCAGCTTGGGCGGACACACCTACGAGCAGTACTTC.

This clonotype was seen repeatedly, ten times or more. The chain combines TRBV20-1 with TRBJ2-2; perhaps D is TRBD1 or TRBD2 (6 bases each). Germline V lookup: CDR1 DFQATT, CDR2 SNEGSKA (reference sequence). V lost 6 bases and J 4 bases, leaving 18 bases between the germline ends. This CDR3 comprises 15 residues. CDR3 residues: CSAPPGGGLTGELFF. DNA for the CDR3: TGCAGTGCACCTCCCGGGGGCGGTCTCACCGGGGAGCTGTTTTTT.

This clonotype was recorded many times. CDR3 residues: CASSLGWGDGEQYF. In DNA, the CDR3 is TGCGCCAGCAGCTTGGGATGGGGAGATGGGGAGCAGTACTTC. The chain employs TRBV5-1 and TRBJ2-7; tentative D call: TRBD2 (5 bases). The ends were cut back, 0 bases at V and 7 bases at J, with 14 bases in the middle. The length of the CDR3 is 14 residues. Germline CDR1 and CDR2: SGHRS and YFSETQ.

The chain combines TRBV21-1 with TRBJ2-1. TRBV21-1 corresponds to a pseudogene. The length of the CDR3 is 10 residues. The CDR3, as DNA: TGTGCCAGGGGTAGGCACGAGCAGTTCTTC. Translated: CARGRHEQFF.

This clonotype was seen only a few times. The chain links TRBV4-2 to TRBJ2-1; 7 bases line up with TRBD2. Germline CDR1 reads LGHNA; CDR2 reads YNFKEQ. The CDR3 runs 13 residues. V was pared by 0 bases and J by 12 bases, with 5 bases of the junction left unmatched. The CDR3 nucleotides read TGTGCCAGCAGCCAAGAAAGACGGGAGGTGCAGTTCTTC. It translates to CASSQERREVQFF.

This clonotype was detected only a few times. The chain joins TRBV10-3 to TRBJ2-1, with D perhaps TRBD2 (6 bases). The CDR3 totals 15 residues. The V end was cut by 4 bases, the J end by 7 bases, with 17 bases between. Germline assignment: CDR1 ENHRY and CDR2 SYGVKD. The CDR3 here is CAISGRLGALNEQFF. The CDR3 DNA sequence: TGTGCCATCAGTGGAAGACTAGGCGCTTTGAATGAGCAGTTCTTC.

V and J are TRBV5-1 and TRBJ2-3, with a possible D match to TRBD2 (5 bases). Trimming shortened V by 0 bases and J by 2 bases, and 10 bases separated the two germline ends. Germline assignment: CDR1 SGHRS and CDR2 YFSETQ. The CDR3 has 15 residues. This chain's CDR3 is CASSLVNGDTDTQYF. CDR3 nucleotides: TGCGCCAGCAGCTTGGTGAACGGGGACACAGATACGCAGTATTTT.

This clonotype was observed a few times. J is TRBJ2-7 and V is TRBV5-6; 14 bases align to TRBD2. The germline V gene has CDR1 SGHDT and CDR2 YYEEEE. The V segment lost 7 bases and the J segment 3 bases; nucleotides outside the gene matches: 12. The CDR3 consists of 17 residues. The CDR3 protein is CASGRLAGGPTNYEQYF. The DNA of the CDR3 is TGTGCCAGCGGCCGACTAGCGGGAGGGCCCACCAACTACGAGCAGTACTTC.

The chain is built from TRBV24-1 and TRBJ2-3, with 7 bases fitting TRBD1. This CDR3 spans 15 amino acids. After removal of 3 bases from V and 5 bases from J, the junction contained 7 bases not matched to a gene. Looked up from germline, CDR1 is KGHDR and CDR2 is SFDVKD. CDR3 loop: CATSDGRGPGDTQYF. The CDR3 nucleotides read TGTGCCACCAGTGATGGAAGGGGGCCGGGAGATACGCAGTATTTT.

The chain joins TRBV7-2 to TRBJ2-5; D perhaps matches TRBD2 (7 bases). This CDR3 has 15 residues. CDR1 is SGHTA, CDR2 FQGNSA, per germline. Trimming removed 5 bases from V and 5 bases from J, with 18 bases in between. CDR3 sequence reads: CASSALADSQETQYF. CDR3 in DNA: TGTGCCAGCAGCGCGCTAGCGGACAGTCAGGAGACCCAGTACTTC.

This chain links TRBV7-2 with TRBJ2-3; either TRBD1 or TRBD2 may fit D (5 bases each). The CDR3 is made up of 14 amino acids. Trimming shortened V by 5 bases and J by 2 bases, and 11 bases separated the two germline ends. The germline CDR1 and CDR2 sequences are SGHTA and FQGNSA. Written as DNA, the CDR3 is TGTGCCAGCAGCCGGGGCAGCCTCACAGATACGCAGTATTTT. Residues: CASSRGSLTDTQYF.

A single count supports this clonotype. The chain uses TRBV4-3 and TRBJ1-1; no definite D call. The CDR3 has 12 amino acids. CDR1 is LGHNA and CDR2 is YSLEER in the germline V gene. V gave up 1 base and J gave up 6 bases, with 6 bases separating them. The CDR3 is CASSQGHSEAFF. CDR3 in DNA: TGCGCCAGCAGCCAAGGACATTCTGAAGCTTTCTTT.

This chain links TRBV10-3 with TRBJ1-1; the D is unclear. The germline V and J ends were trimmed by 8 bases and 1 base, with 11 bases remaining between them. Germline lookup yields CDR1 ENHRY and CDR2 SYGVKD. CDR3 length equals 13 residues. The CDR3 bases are TGTGCCATCGTCCGCAAACAGAACACTGAAGCTTTCTTT. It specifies CAIVRKQNTEAFF.

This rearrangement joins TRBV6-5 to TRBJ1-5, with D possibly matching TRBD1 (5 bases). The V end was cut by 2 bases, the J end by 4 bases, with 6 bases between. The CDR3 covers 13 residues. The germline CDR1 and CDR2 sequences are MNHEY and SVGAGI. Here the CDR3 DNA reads TGTGCCAGCAGTTACGGGACGAATCAGCCCCAGCATTTT. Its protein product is CASSYGTNQPQHF.